This passage covers 3 T cell receptor beta chains from one sample sequenced in a study of tumor-infiltrating lymphocytes in primary liver carcinoma. Using a constant-region primer together with ProtoScript II reverse transcriptase, TCR beta cDNA was made from 500 ng of total RNA. Three nested multiplex PCR rounds, a slightly modified ARM-PCR method, built the TCR beta libraries. Primers for the first two PCR rounds were TRBV1-TRBV30 forward primers and a C-beta reverse primer (around 10 cycles per round). TCRdb processed the multiplex PCR reads anew with MiXCR; each CDR3 protein has one entry. The data contain about 50,000 distinct CDR3 sequences, about 78% of them seen just once; the ten biggest clones take up about 24%. Starting material for RNA and DNA co-extraction consisted of about 17-30 mg of unsorted bulk tissue. Material: liver tumor tissue from sampling region 5. The subset was: tumor region T5, tumor centre. The receptors were sampled from a middle-aged man with primary liver carcinoma and hepatitis B virus infection.

A note on this clonotype: The junction departs from germline at one end; a sequencing error may be responsible. The chain joins TRBV11-2 to TRBJ2-7, with a possible D match to TRBD2 (5 bases). The germline V gene has CDR1 SGHAT and CDR2 FQNNGV. The CDR3 loop spans 11 amino acids. CDR3 nucleotide sequence: TGCGCCAGCGGCTTAGGCTACGAGCAGTACTTC. Its protein product is CASGLGYEQYF.

By proportion, this clonotype is medium-sized. V and J are TRBV5-1 and TRBJ2-3; 8 positions agree with TRBD1. CDR3 size: 20 residues. CDR1 and CDR2 from the germline V gene are SGHRS and YFSETQ. With V trimmed by 5 bases and J by 0 bases, 20 bases remained unmatched. In nucleotides, the CDR3 is TGCGCCAGCAGACTTTCAGGGGGCGGCCCTGCGCTGCCTAGCACAGATACGCAGTATTTT. Translated: CASRLSGGGPALPSTDTQYF.

This clonotype was found once. The final CDR3 position lacks the conserved phenylalanine or tryptophan, pointing to a likely read error. This sequence joins TRBV28 and TRBJ2-7; tentative D call: TRBD2 (5 bases). The CDR3 runs to 13 residues. CDR1 is MDHEN and CDR2 is SYDVKM in the germline V gene. Trimming shortened V by 8 bases and J by 2 bases, and 13 bases separated the two germline ends. In DNA form, the CDR3 reads TGTGCCAGCTGCGGGCACCGCGCCTACGAGCAGTACCTC. Its translation is CASCGHRAYEQYL.